The 17 T cell receptor beta chains below come from one sample, sequenced in a study of OX40 agonist ivuxolimab in advanced cancers. The data were produced by immunoSEQ multiplex PCR, yet TCRdb's version contains in-frame clones alone and is incomplete. The data show 30,000 to 40,000 clones, 70% to 90% seen once. This specimen was CD4+ or CD8+ T cells sorted from blood, taken in a trial of the OX40 agonist ivuxolimab. The receptor set was obtained from an adult with an advanced solid tumor such as melanoma, head and neck, liver or kidney cancer.

The chain couples TRBV7-2 to TRBJ1-2; D is uncertain. Per germline, CDR1 SGHTA and CDR2 FQGNSA. The ends were cut back, 1 base at V and 8 bases at J, with 11 bases in the middle. This CDR3 spans 13 amino acids. In DNA, the CDR3 is TGTGCCAGCAGCTTAGATGTCGTGGGGGGCTACACCTTC. The encoded protein is CASSLDVVGGYTF.

The CDR3: CASSEVGAPYEQYF. As DNA, the CDR3 is TGTGCCAGTAGTGAAGTGGGGGCCCCCTACGAGCAGTACTTC. The chain carries TRBV19 and TRBJ2-7, with D maybe TRBD1 (6 bases). V gave up 5 bases and J gave up 2 bases, with 13 bases separating them. Germline-derived CDR1 and CDR2 are LNHDA and SQIVND (reference sequence). This CDR3 has 14 residues.

This sequence joins TRBV4-3 and TRBJ2-3; a weak D match, TRBD1 (5 bases). The V end was cut by 0 bases, the J end by 6 bases, with 10 bases between. The CDR3 runs 14 residues. Germline values: CDR1 LGHNA, CDR2 YSLEER. The CDR3 protein is CASSQDDSRDTQYF. CDR3 DNA sequence: TGCGCCAGCAGCCAAGATGACAGCCGCGATACGCAGTATTTT.

The chain couples TRBV14 to TRBJ1-1; maybe TRBD1 (6 bases). The V and J ends lost 0 bases and 1 base respectively, with 12 bases between them. CDR1 SGHDN and CDR2 FVKESK come from the germline V gene. CDR3 length equals 16 residues. CDR3 in DNA: TGTGCCAGCAGCCAAGAATGGGGGCAGGGGAACACTGAAGCTTTCTTT. Protein: CASSQEWGQGNTEAFF. The variable domain in full, completed from reference TRBV14 and TRBJ1-1, reads EAGVTQFPSHSVIEKGQTVTLRCDPISGHDNLYWYRRVMGKEIKFLLHFVKESKQDESGMPNNRFLAERTGGTYSTLKVQPAELEDSGVYFCASSQEWGQGNTEAFFGQGTRLTVV.

DNA for the CDR3: TGTGCCAGCAGCTCCCTAGCGGGGGAAGAGACCCAGTACTTC. It specifies CASSSLAGEETQYF. V and J are TRBV27 and TRBJ2-5, with 10 positions matching TRBD2. Trimming cost V 6 bases and J 3 bases; bases outside gene matches: 4. Germline V gene data show CDR1 as MNHEY and CDR2 as SMNVEV (reference sequence). This CDR3 comprises 14 residues.

V is TRBV6-6 and J is TRBJ1-2; 7 positions agree with TRBD1. CDR1 and CDR2 (germline): MNHNY, SVGAGI (reference sequence). This CDR3 comprises 13 residues. V lost 6 bases to trimming and J lost 4 bases; unmatched junction nucleotides: 5. Here the CDR3 DNA reads TGTGCCAGCAGGGCCGGGACAGCCTATGGCTACACCTTC. It is translated as CASRAGTAYGYTF.

The rearrangement uses TRBV7-9 and TRBJ2-2; D gene unclear. The V end lost 5 bases, the J end lost 1 base, and 8 bases lay between the germline ends. Looked up from germline, CDR1 is SEHNR and CDR2 is FQNEAQ (reference sequence). CDR3 length: 14 amino acids. The chain's CDR3 is CASSVQVNTGELFF. The CDR3 region has the DNA TGTGCCAGCAGCGTCCAGGTGAACACCGGGGAGCTGTTTTTT.

V is TRBV19 and J is TRBJ2-2, with 12 bases identical to TRBD2. This CDR3 has 14 amino acids. Trimming removed 3 bases from V and 8 bases from J; junction bases left unmatched: 1. The germline V gene has CDR1 LNHDA and CDR2 SQIVND (reference sequence). This CDR3 is CASSMTSGGGELFF. The CDR3 nucleotides read TGTGCCAGTAGTATGACTAGCGGGGGAGGGGAGCTGTTTTTT.

The CDR3 DNA is TGCGCCAGCAGAAGGGCCGAAGGGGGCACAGATACGCAGTATTTT. Amino acids: CASRRAEGGTDTQYF. The chain uses TRBV5-1 and TRBJ2-3, with D possibly being TRBD1 (5 bases). The V end lost 5 bases, the J end lost 1 base, and 14 bases lay between the germline ends. The CDR3 covers 15 residues. The germline CDR1 and CDR2 sequences are SGHRS and YFSETQ.

The chain recombines TRBV4-1 with TRBJ2-4, with D uncertain. From germline, CDR1 is MGHRA and CDR2 YSYEKL. V shed 2 bases and J shed 0 bases, with 5 bases lying between them. The CDR3 has 14 amino acids. The CDR3 nucleotides read TGCGCCAGCAGCCAAATCCTAGCCAAAAACATTCAGTACTTC. Its translation is CASSQILAKNIQYF.

The chain employs TRBV7-9 and TRBJ2-5; D may be TRBD2 (5 bases). Trimming shortened V by 6 bases and J by 4 bases, and 9 bases separated the two germline ends. The CDR3 runs to 12 residues. Germline V CDR1 and CDR2: SEHNR, FQNEAQ (reference sequence). CDR3 loop: CASSPRGETQYF. The DNA of the CDR3 is TGTGCCAGCAGTCCCCGGGGAGAGACCCAGTACTTC.

The chain employs TRBV6-5 and TRBJ2-5; D is perhaps TRBD2 (5 bases). The DNA end is a closer match to TRBJ2-7, so the J assignment may be wrong. Germline assignment: CDR1 MNHEY and CDR2 SVGAGI. This CDR3 has 16 residues. CDR3 protein: CASSYFNSGLSYEQYF. The CDR3 coding sequence is TGTGCCAGCAGTTACTTTAATTCGGGGTTGTCCTACGAGCAGTACTTC.

This chain connects TRBV4-1 to TRBJ1-1; TRBD1 might be the D (6 bases). Germline V gene data show CDR1 as MGHRA and CDR2 as YSYEKL. V shed 0 bases and J shed 1 base, with 6 bases lying between them. The CDR3 sequence is 14 residues long. The CDR3 nucleotides are TGCGCCAGCAGCCAAGAGACAGGGAACACTGAAGCTTTCTTT. It encodes CASSQETGNTEAFF.

V gene TRBV12-2 combines with J gene TRBJ2-3; the table calls TRBD2, which could not be checked here. TRBV12-2 is marked as a pseudogene. This CDR3 spans 15 amino acids. The CDR3 nucleotides are TGTGCAAGTCGCTTACCGGGGGGCCCCACAGATACGCAGTATTTT. This codes for CASRLPGGPTDTQYF.

This clone has more than one count but fewer than ten. In the same sample, other DNA sequences code for this CDR3. In DNA form, the CDR3 reads TGTGCCAGTAGTCCGGGGGGGGACTACAATGAGCAGTTCTTC. Translating it yields CASSPGGDYNEQFF. V and J are TRBV19 and TRBJ2-1; TRBD2 aligns across 8 bases. The germline gives CDR1 LNHDA, CDR2 SQIVND (reference sequence). V lost 5 bases and J lost 3; bases outside the gene matches: 3. There are 14 residues in the CDR3.

The gene calls are TRBV4-1 and TRBJ1-5, with D maybe TRBD1 (5 bases). The CDR3 has 15 residues. With 1 base removed from V and 6 bases from J, the gap between germline ends came to 13 bases. In germline, CDR1 is MGHRA, CDR2 YSYEKL. The CDR3, as DNA: TGCGCCAGCAGCCAAGGGGAGGGGCCGGCTCAGCCCCAGCATTTT. As protein: CASSQGEGPAQPQHF.

As for this clone: Sequence at one end of the junction differs from germline and may be a read error. The identical CDR3 is also encoded by other nucleotide sequences in the sample. The chain carries TRBV9 and TRBJ1-4; D remains ambiguous. CDR3 length equals 14 residues. Germline assignment: CDR1 SGDLS and CDR2 YYNGEE. CDR3 residues: CASGCCATNEKLFF. The CDR3 DNA sequence: TGTGCCAGCGGATGTTGTGCAACCAATGAAAAACTGTTTTTT.